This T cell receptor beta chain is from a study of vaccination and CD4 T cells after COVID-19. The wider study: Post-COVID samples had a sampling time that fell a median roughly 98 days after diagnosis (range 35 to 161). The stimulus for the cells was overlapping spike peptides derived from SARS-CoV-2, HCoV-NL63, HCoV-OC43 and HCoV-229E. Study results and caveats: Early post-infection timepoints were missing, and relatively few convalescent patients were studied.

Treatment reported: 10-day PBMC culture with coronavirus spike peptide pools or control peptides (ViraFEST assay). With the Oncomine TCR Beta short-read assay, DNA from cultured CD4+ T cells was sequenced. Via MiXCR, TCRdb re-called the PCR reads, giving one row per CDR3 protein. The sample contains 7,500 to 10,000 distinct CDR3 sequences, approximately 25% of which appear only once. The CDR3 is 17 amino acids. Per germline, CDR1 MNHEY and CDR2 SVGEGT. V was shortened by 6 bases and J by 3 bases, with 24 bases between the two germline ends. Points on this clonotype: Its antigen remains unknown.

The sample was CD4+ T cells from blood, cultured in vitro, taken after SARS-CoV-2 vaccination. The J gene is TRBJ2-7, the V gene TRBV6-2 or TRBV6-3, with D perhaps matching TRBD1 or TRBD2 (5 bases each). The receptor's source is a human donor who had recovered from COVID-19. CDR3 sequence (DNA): TGTGCCAGCAGACCATCGGGGCAGGTCGTAAGCGGCTACGAGCAGTACTTC. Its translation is CASRPSGQVVSGYEQYF.